The clone carrying this T cell receptor (beta chain) was seen at least ten times. The antigen remains unidentified. This sample was included in a study of T cell repertoires in cytomegalovirus infection. At the level of the study: Both CMV infection and a matching HLA type were indicated by public TCR beta signatures. General observations from the study: The study found HLA-C-restricted CMV-specific TCR beta clonotypes dominating the ex vivo response.

CDR3 length: 15 residues. The V gene end was trimmed by 5 bases and the J gene end by 6 bases; junction bases not matched to a gene: 7. TCRdb itself ran the reads through MiXCR, one entry per CDR3 protein. The repertoire includes hundreds of thousands of distinct CDR3 sequences, 25% to 40% of them detected once, and approximately 14% sits in the top ten. The V call is TRBV12-3 or TRBV12-4, the J call TRBJ1-4, with 9 bases lining up with TRBD1. This sequence originates from a human donor in good health (CMV status not recorded). Some clones in this sample may be carry-over from other donors' samples. The sequenced sample consisted of PBMCs. The CDR3 nucleotides read TGTGCCAGCAGTCACCGGGACAGGGCGGATGAAAAACTGTTTTTT. It is translated as CASSHRDRADEKLFF.